Described below is a single T cell receptor beta chain sequence and its context. The data belong to a study of T-cell reconstitution after alpha-beta-depleted transplantation in children. The TCRbeta library incorporated unique molecular identifiers. MiXCR, applied by TCRdb to the PCR reads, yields one record per CDR3 protein. The repertoire consists of fewer than 700,000 distinct CDR3 sequences, with approximately 13% occurring once and the leading ten covering about 2%. This CDR3 spans 15 amino acids. V was clipped by 0 bases and J by 4 bases; unmatched bases: 5. Germline loops: CDR1 LGHNA, CDR2 YNFKEQ.

The V and J genes are TRBV4-2 and TRBJ1-2; 7 bases align to TRBD1. Sample: PBMCs, mostly from graft donor cells, taken 360 days after TCRalphabeta/CD19-depleted stem cell transplant. The TCR comes from a male patient between 10 and 17 years old who had a stem cell transplant for acute myeloid leukemia, so the T cells may come from the graft donor. The CDR3 reads CASSQDRGQFYGYTF. Written as DNA, the CDR3 is TGTGCCAGCAGCCAAGATAGGGGGCAGTTCTATGGCTACACCTTC.